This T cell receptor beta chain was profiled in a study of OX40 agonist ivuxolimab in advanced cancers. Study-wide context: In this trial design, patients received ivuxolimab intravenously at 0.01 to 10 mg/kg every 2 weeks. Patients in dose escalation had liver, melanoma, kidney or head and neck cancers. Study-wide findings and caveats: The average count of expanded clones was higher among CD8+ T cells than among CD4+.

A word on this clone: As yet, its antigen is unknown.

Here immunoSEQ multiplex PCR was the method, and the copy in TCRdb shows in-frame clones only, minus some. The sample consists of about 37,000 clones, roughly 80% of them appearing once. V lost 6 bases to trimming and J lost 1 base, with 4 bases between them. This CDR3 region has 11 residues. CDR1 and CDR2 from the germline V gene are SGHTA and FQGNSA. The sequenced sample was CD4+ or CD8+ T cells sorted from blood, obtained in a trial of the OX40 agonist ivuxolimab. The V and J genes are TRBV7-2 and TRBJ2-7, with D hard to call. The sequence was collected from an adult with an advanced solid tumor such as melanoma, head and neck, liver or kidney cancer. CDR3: CASSKSYEQYF. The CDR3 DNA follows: TGTGCCAGCAGTAAGTCCTACGAGCAGTACTTC.